This TCR beta chain was recorded in a study of post-analysis software for immune sequencing data. The wider study: Relapsing-remitting, secondary progressive and progressive-relapsing forms of multiple sclerosis all featured among disease courses. Study-level results: Under F measure analysis, samples from one preparation batch co-clustered strongly.

This clonotype has at least ten counts. Its antigen is as yet unknown. Incorporated into the TCR beta cDNA libraries were unique molecular identifiers, which served to reduce PCR and sequencing biases. Each CDR3 protein is one row after TCRdb ran MiXCR on the PCR reads. Here the sample spans a few hundred thousand distinct CDR3 sequences, 30% to 45% being singletons. The sequence came from a girl aged 5-17 years with multiple sclerosis. Sequencing input: blood.

The chain's CDR3 is CSVGDNPSTQYF. The CDR3 nucleotides read TGCAGCGTTGGCGACAACCCCAGTACGCAGTATTTT. The chain combines TRBV29-1 with TRBJ2-3; D remains ambiguous. V was trimmed by 4 bases and J by 8 bases, leaving 13 bases between them. This CDR3 contains 12 residues. Germline V gene data show CDR1 as SQVTM and CDR2 as ANQGSEA.